This T cell receptor (beta chain) was documented in a study of T cells in Graves' hyperthyroidism and ophthalmopathy. This clonotype was counted between two and nine times. Researchers barred patients who had uncontrolled infection, other autoimmune disease, pregnancy or lactation. This CDR3 has 16 amino acids. Germline CDR1 SGHRS, CDR2 YFSETQ. V lost 4 bases and J lost 2; bases outside the gene matches: 10. RNA transcripts yielded amplified TCR beta CDR3 regions. The HTBI primer set drove a first-round RT-PCR of the TCR CDR3. TCRdb re-called the multiplex PCR reads through MiXCR, storing one row per CDR3 protein. The top ten clones hold approximately 23% of a sample with hundreds of thousands of distinct CDR3 sequences, approximately 15% of them seen once.

The specimen sequenced was blood. The clonotype was recovered from a woman under 40 with Graves' hyperthyroidism. The chain is built from TRBV5-1 and TRBJ2-3; 7 bases match TRBD2. The CDR3 sequence is CASSGREMGPTDTQYF. CDR3 in DNA: TGCGCCAGCAGCGGGCGGGAGATGGGGCCCACAGATACGCAGTATTTT. Full variable domain (remainder filled in from reference TRBV5-1 and TRBJ2-3): KAGVTQTPRYLIKTRGQQVTLSCSPISGHRSVSWYQQTPGQGLQFLFEYFSETQRNKGNFPGRFSGRQFSNSRSEMNVSTLELGDSALYLCASSGREMGPTDTQYFGPGTRLTVL.